This T cell receptor (beta chain) derives from a study of blood T cell repertoires in COVID-19. Whole-study context: Sources were T cells, B-cell-depleted T cells, or PBMCs; the material itself was cDNA or gDNA.

The authors' processing: Cell counts per sample came from amplifying reference gene primers. TCRdb's table, derived via immunoSEQ multiplex PCR, lists solely in-frame clones and lacks some. V, J and clone size derive from that table, while D and trimming were established from the DNA sequence. Found here are a few hundred thousand clones, around 87% of them singletons; the top ten hold 5.5% to 7.5%. This CDR3 comprises 17 residues. The germline V and J ends were trimmed by 1 base and 0 bases, with 13 bases remaining between them. The germline gives CDR1 KGHSH, CDR2 LQKENI. The rearrangement uses TRBV18 and TRBJ2-1; a weak D match, TRBD2 (6 bases). The sequence was collected from a man in his 60s who had recovered from COVID-19. Sequenced: peripheral blood. In DNA form, the CDR3 reads TGTGCCAGCTCACCACTGGGTAGCGGAAGCTCCTACAATGAGCAGTTCTTC. This codes for CASSPLGSGSSYNEQFF.